This T cell receptor (beta chain) was captured by sequencing in a study of regulatory T cells in long-lasting Graves disease. General study findings and limits: Only peripheral blood was studied, not thyroid tissue.

Time point reported: newly diagnosed GD, antithyroid drugs for less than 3 months. RNA extracted from PBMCs served as the sequencing template. The sample holds many counts of this clonotype. What it binds is not known. Both iRepertoire HTBI primers and Arm-PCR of CDR3 regions were used to build the TCR beta libraries. MiXCR was run by TCRdb on the multiplex PCR reads, yielding one entry per CDR3 protein. The data contain under 450,000 distinct CDR3 sequences, 15% to 20% of them seen just once; the ten biggest clones take up just over 20%. The CDR3 has 11 residues. Trimming removed 10 bases from V and 0 bases from J, with 7 bases in between. Germline V gives CDR1 MDHEN, CDR2 SYDVKM. In addition, the sample was reused for a study of T cells in Graves' hyperthyroidism and ophthalmopathy.

The sample consisted of peripheral blood mononuclear cells (PBMCs), taken at new diagnosis, from a patient treated with antithyroid drugs. This sequence joins TRBV28 and TRBJ2-7; D gene uncertain. The receptor's source is a woman aged 18-30 years with Graves disease. As DNA, the CDR3 is TGTGCCACCGCCGTCTCCTACGAGCAGTACTTC. Translated, it gives CATAVSYEQYF.